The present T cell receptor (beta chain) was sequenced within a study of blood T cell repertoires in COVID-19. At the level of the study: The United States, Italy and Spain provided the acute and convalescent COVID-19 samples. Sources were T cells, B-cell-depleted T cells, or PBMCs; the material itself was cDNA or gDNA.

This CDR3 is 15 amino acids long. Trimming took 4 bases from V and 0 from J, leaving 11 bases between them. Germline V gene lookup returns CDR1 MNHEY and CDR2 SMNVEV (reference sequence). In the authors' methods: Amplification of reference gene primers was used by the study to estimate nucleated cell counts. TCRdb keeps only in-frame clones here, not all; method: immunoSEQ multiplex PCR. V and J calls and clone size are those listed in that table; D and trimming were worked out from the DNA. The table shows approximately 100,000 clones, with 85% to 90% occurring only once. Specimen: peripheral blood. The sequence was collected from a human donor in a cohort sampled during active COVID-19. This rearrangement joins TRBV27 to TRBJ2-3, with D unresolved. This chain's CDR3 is CASSSTLQSTDTQYF. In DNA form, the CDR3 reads TGTGCCAGCAGTTCCACCCTACAGAGCACAGATACGCAGTATTTT.